This record covers a single T cell receptor beta chain. Repertoires were generated with immunoSEQ multiplex PCR, while TCRdb's copy carries only in-frame clones and drops some. Here the sample spans some 110,000 clones, over 90% being singletons. This record comes from a study of control samples from healthy donors and cancer patients. This CDR3 is 15 amino acids long. Per germline, CDR1 LNHDA and CDR2 SQIVND (reference sequence). V dropped 4 bases and J dropped 4; count of bases not matched to a gene: 9. J is TRBJ1-1 and V is TRBV19, with 7 nucleotides matching TRBD1. The receptor comes from a man aged 25-40 years in good health. The sequencing input was blood. The CDR3 DNA follows: TGTGCCAGTAGTACGTCGACAGGGTCGGGCACTGAAGCTTTCTTT. It specifies CASSTSTGSGTEAFF. Supplemented by reference TRBV19 and TRBJ1-1, the full variable domain reads DGGITQSPKYLFRKEGQNVTLSCEQNLNHDAMYWYRQDPGQGLRLIYYSQIVNDFQKGDIAEGYSVSREKKESFPLTVTSAQKNPTAFYLCASSTSTGSGTEAFFGQGTRLTVV.